This is a list of T cell receptor beta chains from one sample in a study of cytomegalovirus exposure and HLA in healthy donors. The table came from immunoSEQ multiplex PCR; TCRdb's copy has only in-frame clones and leaves some out. This sample's table reports about 130,000 clones. The sequencing sample was made of PBMCs. These receptors came from a woman in her 40s in good health and CMV-seronegative. CDR3s include the opening cysteine and the closing phenylalanine or tryptophan. The D gene is left open where the match is weak.

TRBD1 TRBJ2-1 TRBV9 TGTGCCAGCAGCGGAGCGTTGACAGGGTTGAGCAATGAGCAGTTCTTC CASSGALTGLSNEQFF
TRBD1 TRBJ1-2 TRBV6-1 TGTGCCAGCAGTGTGAGGGACAGAGCCTATGGCTACACCTTC CASSVRDRAYGYTF
TRBD1 TRBJ1-1 TRBV9 TGTGCCAGCAGCGTAGAAGTTTCGACAGGGGGCTTGCCAGCTTTCTTT CASSVEVSTGGLPAFF
TRBD1 TRBJ2-6 TRBV7-9 TGTGCCAGCACCCGAGGGGGACAGGGGGTGAACTCTGGGGCCAACGTCCTGACTTTC CASTRGGQGVNSGANVLTF
TRBD2 TRBJ2-1 TRBV4-2 TGTGCCAGCAGCTACCGACTAGCGGGGGGCTACAATGAGCAGTTCTTC CASSYRLAGGYNEQFF
TRBD2 TRBJ2-3 TRBV4-2 TGTGCCAGCAGCCAGGCCGGGACTAGCGGGGGTAATACGCAGTATTTT CASSQAGTSGGNTQYF
NA TRBJ2-7 TRBV28 TGTGCCAGCAGTACGGGCGGGGCTTTTCTCCACGAGCAGTACTTC CASSTGGAFLHEQYF
TRBD2 TRBJ2-3 TRBV6-6 TGTGCCAGCAGTGCCTCGGGGGGGCCCCCAGATACGCAGTATTTT CASSASGGPPDTQYF
TRBD1 TRBJ1-5 TRBV18 TGTGCCAGCTCACCGACAGGGAATCAGCCCCAGCATTTT CASSPTGNQPQHF
TRBD1 TRBJ1-3 TRBV6-5 TGTGCCAGCAGTTACGCGGGACAGGGAGGAAACACCATATATTTT CASSYAGQGGNTIYF
NA TRBJ1-1 TRBV19 TGTGCCAGTATCATGGGCCAGGGACACATGAACACTGAAGCTTTCTTT CASIMGQGHMNTEAFF
TRBD1 TRBJ1-6 TRBV11-1 TGTGCCAGCAGCTTAGTACCCGGGACAGCCGTTCGGGGACCCCTCCACTTT CASSLVPGTAVRGPLHF
NA TRBJ1-6 TRBV6-4 TGTGCCAGCAGTCTCGGGGGGGGCTCGAGGAATTCACCCCTCCACTTT CASSLGGGSRNSPLHF
NA TRBJ1-6 TRBV28 TGTGCCAGCAGTCCTCGACATAGGAACTATAATTCACCCCTCCACTTT CASSPRHRNYNSPLHF
NA TRBJ1-1 TRBV7-3 TGTGCCAGCAGTTTGGGCCCCATGAACACTGAAGCTTTCTTT CASSLGPMNTEAFF
TRBD1 TRBJ1-2 TRBV7-3 TGTGCCAGCAGCTTCTCCAGGACAGGGGGCTATGGCTACACCTTC CASSFSRTGGYGYTF
NA TRBJ2-3 TRBV5-1 TGCGCCAGCAGCTTTAGTCGGTTCACAGATACGCAGTATTTT CASSFSRFTDTQYF